This T cell receptor (beta chain) was identified in a study of blood T cell repertoires in COVID-19 (dated by TCRdb to 2020 to 2022). For the study in its entirety: Samples covering the acute and convalescent phases of COVID-19 were provided by collaborators in the United States, Italy and Spain. The material from the prospective study consisted of cDNA or gDNA derived from T cells, B-cell-depleted T cells, or PBMCs. The dataset comprised deeply sampled blood TCRbeta repertoires from subjects exposed to, actively infected with, or recovered from COVID-19. The repertoires were made available in a free public database intended to serve as a resource for research on the immune response to SARS-CoV-2. Samples were obtained from the ongoing ImmuneRACE study (first 160 participants) and from over 1,000 subjects provided by 6 global collaborators. The sample metadata nearly always contained a de-identified subject ID, COVID-19 status, age in years and sex. Where HLA class I and class II types were available, the types were taken from metadata supplied by the sample provider, not from assay-based typing. On the study overall, not on this receptor specifically: The amount of clinical and demographic metadata varied by source and participant and was provided uncurated.

As for this clone: Its binding antigen is unknown. Within one base of it there is no much larger clone, and no base qualities were kept.

TCRbeta CDR3 regions were amplified from genomic DNA by means of the immunoSEQ Assay, a bias-controlled multiplex PCR. As for the original processing: The number of nucleated cells in each sample was estimated by amplification of reference gene primers within the assay. To quantify the absolute abundance of each unique TCRbeta CDR3 rearrangement, sequence reads were collapsed and filtered. For each sample, productive Simpson clonality was calculated as the square root of Simpson's diversity index over productive rearrangements. TCRdb mirrors the immuneACCESS table, restricted to in-frame sequences. Some clones are absent from its copies; in checked studies, under half trace to an unresolved V gene, and the reason for the others is unknown. Clonal size and the V and J genes are those of that table, whereas D and trimming came from the DNA. This sample lists 35,000 to 45,000 clones; around 80% were detected once. The ten most abundant clones make up around 15% of the sample.

V is clipped by 3 bases and J by 1 base, and the sequence between their germline boundaries is 9 bases long. The CDR3 numbers 14 residues from cysteine through phenylalanine. Of the read, only the CDR3 DNA is kept; its 42 bases are in frame from base 1. CDR1 and CDR2 (LNHDA, SQIVND) derive from the germline V gene (reference sequence). The collaborating institutions used their own protocols to collect whole blood in K2EDTA tubes. For TCRbeta analysis, collaborators shipped samples as frozen whole blood, isolated PBMCs, or DNA extracted from either of those sample types. This TCR came from a human donor in a cohort sampled during active COVID-19. The sequenced material came from peripheral blood. The rearrangement joined TRBV19 to TRBJ1-2; TRBD1 is possibly the D segment (5 matching bases). This receptor carries the CDR3 CASSMGLNNYGYTF. Read as DNA, the sequence is TGTGCCAGTAGTATGGGACTTAATAACTATGGCTACACCTTC.